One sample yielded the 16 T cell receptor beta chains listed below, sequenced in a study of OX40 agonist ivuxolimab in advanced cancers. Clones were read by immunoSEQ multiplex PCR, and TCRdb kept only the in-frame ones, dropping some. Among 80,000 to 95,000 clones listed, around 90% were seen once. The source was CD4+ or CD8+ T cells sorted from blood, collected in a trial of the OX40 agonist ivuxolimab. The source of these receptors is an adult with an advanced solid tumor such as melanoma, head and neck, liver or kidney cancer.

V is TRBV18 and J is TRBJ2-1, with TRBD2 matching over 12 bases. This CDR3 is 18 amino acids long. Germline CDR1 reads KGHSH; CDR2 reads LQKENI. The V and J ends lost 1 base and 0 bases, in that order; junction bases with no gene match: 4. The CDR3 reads CASSPRLAGGSSYNEQFF. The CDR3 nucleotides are TGTGCCAGCTCACCACGCCTAGCGGGGGGGAGCTCCTACAATGAGCAGTTCTTC.

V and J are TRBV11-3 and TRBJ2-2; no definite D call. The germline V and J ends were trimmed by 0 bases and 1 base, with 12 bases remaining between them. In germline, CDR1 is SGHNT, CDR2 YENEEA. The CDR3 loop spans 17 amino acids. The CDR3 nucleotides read TGTGCCAGCAGCTTAGAGGCAGGAGATATGAACACCGGGGAGCTGTTTTTT. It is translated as CASSLEAGDMNTGELFF.

The CDR3 here is CASSEDVVAQYF. The CDR3 nucleotides are TGTGCCAGCAGTGAAGACGTGGTGGCCCAGTACTTC. The gene calls are TRBV6-1 and TRBJ2-5; D uncertain. Germline V gives CDR1 MNHNS, CDR2 SASEGT. This CDR3 region has 12 residues. The V gene lost 1 base and the J gene lost 9 bases, with 9 bases spanning the gap.

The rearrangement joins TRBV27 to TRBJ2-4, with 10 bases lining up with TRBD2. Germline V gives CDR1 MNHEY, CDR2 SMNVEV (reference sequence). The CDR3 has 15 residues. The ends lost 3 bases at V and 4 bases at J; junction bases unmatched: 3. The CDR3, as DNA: TGTGCCAGCAGTTTTCTAGCGGGAGAGAAAAACATTCAGTACTTC. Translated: CASSFLAGEKNIQYF.

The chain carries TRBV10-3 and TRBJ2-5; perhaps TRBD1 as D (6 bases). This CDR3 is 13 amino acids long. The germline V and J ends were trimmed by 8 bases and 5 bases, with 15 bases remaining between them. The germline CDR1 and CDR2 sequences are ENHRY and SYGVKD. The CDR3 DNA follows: TGTGCCATCGGGGGACAATCCGGGGAGACCCAGTACTTC. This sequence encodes CAIGGQSGETQYF.

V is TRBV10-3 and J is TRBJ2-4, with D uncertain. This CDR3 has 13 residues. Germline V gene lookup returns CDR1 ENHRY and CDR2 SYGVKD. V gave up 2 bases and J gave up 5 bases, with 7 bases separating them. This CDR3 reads CAISEVPENIQYF. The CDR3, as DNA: TGTGCCATCAGTGAGGTCCCCGAAAACATTCAGTACTTC.

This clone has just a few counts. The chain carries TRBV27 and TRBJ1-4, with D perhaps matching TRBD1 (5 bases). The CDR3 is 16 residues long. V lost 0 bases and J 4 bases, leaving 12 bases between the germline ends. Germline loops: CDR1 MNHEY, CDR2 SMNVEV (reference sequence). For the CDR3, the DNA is TGTGCCAGCAGTTTATCAGGGGTCCCTTATAATGAAAAACTGTTTTTT. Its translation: CASSLSGVPYNEKLFF.

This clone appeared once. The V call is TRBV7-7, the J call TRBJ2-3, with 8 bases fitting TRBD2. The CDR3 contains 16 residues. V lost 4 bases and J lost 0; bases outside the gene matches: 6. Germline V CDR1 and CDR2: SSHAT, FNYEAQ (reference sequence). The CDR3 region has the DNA TGTGCCAGCAGCTCCACTAGCGGTTCTAGCACAGATACGCAGTATTTT. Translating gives CASSSTSGSSTDTQYF. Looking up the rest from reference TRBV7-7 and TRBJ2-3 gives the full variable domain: GAGVSQSPRYKVTKRGQDVTLRCDPISSHATLYWYQQALGQGPEFLTYFNYEAQPDKSGLPSDRFSAERPEGSISTLTIQRTEQRDSAMYRCASSSTSGSSTDTQYFGPGTRLTVL.

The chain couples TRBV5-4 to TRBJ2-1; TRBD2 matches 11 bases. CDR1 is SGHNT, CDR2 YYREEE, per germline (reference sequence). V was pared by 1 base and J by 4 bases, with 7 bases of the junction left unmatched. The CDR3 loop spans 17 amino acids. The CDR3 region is CASSLTRTSGRYNEQFF. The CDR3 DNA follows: TGTGCCAGCAGCTTGACCAGGACTAGCGGGCGTTACAATGAGCAGTTCTTC.

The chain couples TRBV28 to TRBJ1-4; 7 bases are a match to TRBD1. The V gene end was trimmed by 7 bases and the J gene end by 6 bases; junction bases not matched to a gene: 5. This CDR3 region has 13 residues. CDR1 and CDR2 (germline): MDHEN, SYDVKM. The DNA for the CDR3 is TGTGCCAGCACCCCGGGACAGTATGAAAAACTGTTTTTT. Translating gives CASTPGQYEKLFF. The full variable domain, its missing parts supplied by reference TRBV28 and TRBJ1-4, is DVKVTQSSRYLVKRTGEKVFLECVQDMDHENMFWYRQDPGLGLRLIYFSYDVKMKEKGDIPEGYSVSREKKERFSLILESASTNQTSMYLCASTPGQYEKLFFGSGTQLSVL.

Written as DNA, the CDR3 is TGTGCCAGCAGCCAAAGTGCGAACTCCTACAATGAGCAGTTCTTC. This sequence encodes CASSQSANSYNEQFF. The chain combines TRBV16 with TRBJ2-1; D gene uncertain. The germline gives CDR1 KGHSY, CDR2 FQNENV. Trimming removed 2 bases from V and 0 bases from J, with 8 bases in between. This CDR3 spans 15 amino acids. Together with reference TRBV16 and TRBJ2-1, the CDR3 gives the full variable domain: GEEVAQTPKHLVRGEGQKAKLYCAPIKGHSYVFWYQQVLKNEFKFLISFQNENVFDETGMPKERFSAKCLPNSPCSLEIQATKLEDSAVYFCASSQSANSYNEQFFGPGTRLTVL.

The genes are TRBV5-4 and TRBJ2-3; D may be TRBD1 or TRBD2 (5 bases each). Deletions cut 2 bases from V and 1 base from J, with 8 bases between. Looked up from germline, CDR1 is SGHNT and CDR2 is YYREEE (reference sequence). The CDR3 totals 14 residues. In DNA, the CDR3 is TGTGCCAGCAGCTTAACGGGGCGCACAGATACGCAGTATTTT. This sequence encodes CASSLTGRTDTQYF. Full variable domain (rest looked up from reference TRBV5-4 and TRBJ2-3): ETGVTQSPTHLIKTRGQQVTLRCSSQSGHNTVSWYQQALGQGPQFIFQYYREEENGRGNFPPRFSGLQFPNYSSELNVNALELDDSALYLCASSLTGRTDTQYFGPGTRLTVL.

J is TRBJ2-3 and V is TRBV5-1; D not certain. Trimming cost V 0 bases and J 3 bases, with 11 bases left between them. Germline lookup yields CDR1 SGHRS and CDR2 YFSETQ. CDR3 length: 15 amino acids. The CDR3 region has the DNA TGCGCCAGCAGCTTGGCCTGGTCAGAGACAGATACGCAGTATTTT. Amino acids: CASSLAWSETDTQYF. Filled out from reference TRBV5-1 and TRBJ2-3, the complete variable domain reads KAGVTQTPRYLIKTRGQQVTLSCSPISGHRSVSWYQQTPGQGLQFLFEYFSETQRNKGNFPGRFSGRQFSNSRSEMNVSTLELGDSALYLCASSLAWSETDTQYFGPGTRLTVL.

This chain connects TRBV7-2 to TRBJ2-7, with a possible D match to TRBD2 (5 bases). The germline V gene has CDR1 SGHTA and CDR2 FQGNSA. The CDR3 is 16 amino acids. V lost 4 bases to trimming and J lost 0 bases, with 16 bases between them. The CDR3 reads CASSSRDGESSYEQYF. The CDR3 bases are TGTGCCAGCAGCTCCCGCGACGGGGAGAGCTCCTACGAGCAGTACTTC.

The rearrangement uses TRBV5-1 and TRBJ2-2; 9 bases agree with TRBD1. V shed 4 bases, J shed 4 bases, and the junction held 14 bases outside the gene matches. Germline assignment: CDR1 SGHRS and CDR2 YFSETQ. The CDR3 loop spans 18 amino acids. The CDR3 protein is CASSLDPPGQGVTGELFF. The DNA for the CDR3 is TGCGCCAGCAGCCTCGACCCTCCGGGACAGGGAGTCACCGGGGAGCTGTTTTTT.

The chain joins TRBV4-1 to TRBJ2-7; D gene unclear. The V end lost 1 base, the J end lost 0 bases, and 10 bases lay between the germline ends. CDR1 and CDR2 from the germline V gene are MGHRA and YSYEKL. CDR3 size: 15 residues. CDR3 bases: TGCGCCAGCAGCCAAGGGCAAGAAGCCTCCTACGAGCAGTACTTC. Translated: CASSQGQEASYEQYF.